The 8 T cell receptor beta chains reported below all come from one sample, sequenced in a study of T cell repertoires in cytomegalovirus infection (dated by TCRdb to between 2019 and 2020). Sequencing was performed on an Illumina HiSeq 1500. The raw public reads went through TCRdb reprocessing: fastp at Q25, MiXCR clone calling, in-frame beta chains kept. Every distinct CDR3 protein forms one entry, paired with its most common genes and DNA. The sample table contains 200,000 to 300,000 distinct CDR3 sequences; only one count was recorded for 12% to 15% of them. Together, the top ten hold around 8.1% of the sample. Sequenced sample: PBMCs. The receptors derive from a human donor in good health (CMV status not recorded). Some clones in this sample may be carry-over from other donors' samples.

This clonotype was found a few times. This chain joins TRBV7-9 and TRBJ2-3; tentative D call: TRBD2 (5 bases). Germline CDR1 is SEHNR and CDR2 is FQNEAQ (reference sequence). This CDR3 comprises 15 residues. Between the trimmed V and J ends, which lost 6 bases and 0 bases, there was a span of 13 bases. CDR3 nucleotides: TGTGCCAGCAGGTCCGTCGGGGTTAGCACAGATACGCAGTATTTT. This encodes CASRSVGVSTDTQYF.

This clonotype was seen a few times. The CDR3 reads CASSANTGGGNTIYF. The CDR3 DNA reads TGTGCCAGCAGCGCGAACACAGGTGGTGGAAACACCATATATTTT. This rearrangement joins TRBV7-9 to TRBJ1-3; perhaps TRBD1 as D (5 bases). V lost 5 bases to trimming and J lost 3 bases, with 14 bases between them. Germline-derived CDR1 and CDR2 are SEHNR and FQNEAQ (reference sequence). This CDR3 is built from 15 residues.

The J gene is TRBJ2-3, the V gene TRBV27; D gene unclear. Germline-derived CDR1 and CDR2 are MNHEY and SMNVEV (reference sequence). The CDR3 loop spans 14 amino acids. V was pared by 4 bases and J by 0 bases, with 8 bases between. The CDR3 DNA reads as TGTGCCAGCAGTTATCTGGGGAGCACAGATACGCAGTATTTT. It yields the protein CASSYLGSTDTQYF.

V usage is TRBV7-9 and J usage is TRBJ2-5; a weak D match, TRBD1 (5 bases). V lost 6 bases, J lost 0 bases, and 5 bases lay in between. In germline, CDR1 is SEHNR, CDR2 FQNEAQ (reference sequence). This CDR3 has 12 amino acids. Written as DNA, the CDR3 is TGTGCCAGCAGGACAGACCAAGAGACCCAGTACTTC. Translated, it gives CASRTDQETQYF. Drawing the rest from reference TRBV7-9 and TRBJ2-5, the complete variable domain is DTGVSQNPRHKITKRGQNVTFRCDPISEHNRLYWYRQTLGQGPEFLTYFQNEAQLEKSRLLSDRFSAERPKGSFSTLEIQRTEQGDSAMYLCASRTDQETQYFGPGTRLLVL.

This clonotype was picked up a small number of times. CDR3 residues: CASSAGQGKAYEQYF. DNA for the CDR3: TGTGCCAGCAGCGCGGGACAGGGAAAGGCCTACGAGCAGTACTTC. This chain uses TRBV25-1 with TRBJ2-7; TRBD1 matches at 9 bases. J was trimmed by 2 bases and V by 6 bases; bases with no gene match: 8. This CDR3 is built from 15 residues. Germline V CDR1 and CDR2: MGHDK, SYGVNS.

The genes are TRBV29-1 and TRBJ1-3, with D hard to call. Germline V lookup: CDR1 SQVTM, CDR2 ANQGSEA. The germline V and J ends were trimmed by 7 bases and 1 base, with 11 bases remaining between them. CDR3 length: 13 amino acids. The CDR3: CSARTVSGNTIYF. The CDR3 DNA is TGCAGCGCTAGGACCGTGTCTGGAAACACCATATATTTT.

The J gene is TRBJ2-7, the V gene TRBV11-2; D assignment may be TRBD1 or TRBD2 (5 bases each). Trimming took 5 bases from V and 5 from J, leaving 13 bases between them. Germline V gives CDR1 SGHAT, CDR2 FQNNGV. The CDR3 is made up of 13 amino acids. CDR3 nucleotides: TGTGCCAGCAGCGTGGGACCGAACCACGAGCAGTACTTC. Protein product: CASSVGPNHEQYF. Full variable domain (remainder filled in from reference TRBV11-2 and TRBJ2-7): EAGVAQSPRYKIIEKRQSVAFWCNPISGHATLYWYQQILGQGPKLLIQFQNNGVVDDSQLPKDRFSAERLKGVDSTLKIQPAKLEDSAVYLCASSVGPNHEQYFGPGTRLTVT.

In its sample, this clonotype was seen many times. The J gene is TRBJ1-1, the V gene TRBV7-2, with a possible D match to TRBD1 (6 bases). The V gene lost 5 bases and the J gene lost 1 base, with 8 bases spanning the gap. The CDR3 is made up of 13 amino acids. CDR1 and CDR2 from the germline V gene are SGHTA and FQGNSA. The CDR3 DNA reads TGTGCCAGCAGCGTACAGGGGAACACTGAAGCTTTCTTT. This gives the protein CASSVQGNTEAFF.